This T cell receptor (beta chain) was sequenced during a study of CD8+CD57+ T cells in acquired aplastic anemia. The study profiled TCR beta VDJ and CDR3 using genomic DNA as template. TCRdb re-called the reads with MiXCR, one entry per CDR3 protein. This sample has fewer than 250,000 distinct CDR3 sequences; about 53% occur once, and the top ten carry about 16%. This clonotype was picked up many times. The specimen sequenced was sorted CD4+, CD8+, or CD8+CD57+ T cells (not recorded which) from PBMCs. The TCR sequence derives from a human donor in good health, serving as a control.

CDR3 in amino acids: CASSQTGTGGEETQYF. For the CDR3, the DNA is TGCGCCAGCAGCCAAACAGGGACAGGGGGCGAGGAGACCCAGTACTTC. The chain is built from TRBV4-3 and TRBJ2-5, with TRBD1 matching 12 bases. The CDR3 runs 16 residues. J was trimmed by 5 bases and V by 2 bases; bases with no gene match: 6. Germline loops: CDR1 LGHNA, CDR2 YSLEER.